This T cell receptor beta chain stems from a study of T cell responses to AZD1222 COVID-19 vaccine (dated by TCRdb to 2020 to 2022). Regarding the study in general: TCR sequencing was performed for 230 to 250 trial participants, of whom some 200 were given two doses of AZD1222 and roughly 25 were given two doses of MenACWY control vaccine. Enrollment into the trials was organized by age into subgroups of 18-55, 56-69 and 70-plus years, and those subgroups contained approximately 160, 26 and 62 TCR-sequenced participants, respectively. What the research found in general, with its limitations: Because no samples from the day 14 peak response were available, repertoires could be characterized only after the peak T cell response. Conclusions about previously exposed vaccinees are limited because only six or seven AZD1222 recipients were SARS-CoV-2 seropositive at baseline. Reportedly, almost half of the unique spike-specific TCRs recognized epitopes lying outside the regions that are mutated in the B.1.351 and B.1.1.7 variants. After two AZD1222 doses, both the breadth and the depth of spike-specific TCRs were significantly higher than at day 0 and than in MenACWY recipients. CD4 TCRs associated with the vaccine covered the entire spike protein, and the dominant responses were in regions 160-218 and 743-854. Most participants were white British and females outnumbered males, and the authors suggested that clonal diversity may have been underestimated. The 56-69-year group was small, and its depth increase did not reach significance, likely because of low power.

The CDR3 regions of human TCRbeta chains were subjected to immunosequencing. As for the original processing: TCRs in the repertoires were compared against a reference library of SARS-CoV-2-specific TCRs that had been generated with the MIRA antigen-specificity platform. Breadth was defined as the fraction of unique TCRs that were SARS-CoV-2-associated. Depth was defined as the fraction of total T cells that were SARS-CoV-2-associated. Using the MIRA data, each spike-specific TCR was mapped to the spike region that the TCR reacts to and placed in a CD4 or CD8 class. Log10-transformed breadth and depth values were compared by one-way ANOVA with Sidak's multiple comparisons tests. Sourced from immuneACCESS, this table was stored by TCRdb with only in-frame sequences that have V and J called. A share of the clones is absent; for the studies checked, an unresolved V gene accounts for under half, and the remainder has no known explanation. D and trimming come from the DNA, and the V and J calls and clone size come from that table. Recorded for this sample are some 150,000 clones; more than 75% of them occurred a single time. The ten top clones hold less than 5% of the sample.

Read against the paper, the sample's time point label means: baseline before first vaccination. This specimen's treatment or condition label, interpreted: meningococcal conjugate vaccine given as trial control. Vaccinee samples came from UK trials COV001 and COV002, including a single-blind randomized controlled phase 2/3 trial of AZD1222 (ChAdOx1 nCoV-19) in healthy adults. Trial participant PBMC samples were collected at day 0 and day 28 after the second dose for TCRbeta chain sequencing. Regarding this clone: Its binding antigen is unknown. It has no much larger one-base neighbor in the sample; base qualities were not kept.

The CDR1 and CDR2 encoded by the germline V gene are SGHAT and FQNNGV. Inclusive of the bounding cysteine and phenylalanine, the CDR3 is 15 residues long. Solely the CDR3 DNA is kept, with 45 bases framed from the first base. The junction shows trimming of 5 bases on V and 4 bases on J, plus 18 bases between the germline ends. The clonotype originates from an adult in good health. Here the sequenced sample was peripheral blood, taken on day 0 of MenACWY control vaccination. This chain is built from TRBV11-2 and TRBJ2-7; the D region possibly corresponds to TRBD1 (5 bases align). The nucleotide sequence reads as follows: TGTGCCAGCAGCCTAACGACGGACGCAGGGTACGAGCAGTACTTC. The encoded protein is CASSLTTDAGYEQYF.